The 13 T cell receptor delta chains presented below share a single source sample, sequenced in a study of γδ T cells in repeated Plasmodium falciparum infection. Vgamma9/Vdelta2+ and Vdelta2-negative gammadelta T cells were flow-sorted from PBMC for bulk sequencing. TCRdb called clones anew from the multiplex PCR reads with CATT. The sample holds around 86,000 delta-chain clones, 1.4% seen once. Sample: gamma-delta T cells from blood. These receptors came from a pool of human donors (malaria-infected and uninfected, not separated).

This clone was seen a handful of times. This DNA translates differently at residue 9 from the TCRdb protein, which is that of a much larger clone; a read error is likely, and the protein shown is the DNA's own translation. V usage is TRDV2 and J usage is TRDJ2; D call uncertain. The J gene was missing in TCRdb and was found by matching the end of the DNA to germline. The CDR3 extends over 15 amino acids. Between the trimmed V and J ends, which lost 3 bases and 3 bases, there was a span of 13 bases. Germline V gene sequence: CDR1 GEAIGNYY, CDR2 EKD. The CDR3 region has the DNA TGTGCCTGTGACCCTCGGAGCGGTCTGACAGCACAACTCTTCTTT. Translated: CACDPRSGLTAQLFF.

This clone was detected many times. TCRdb's protein for this DNA is that of a much larger clone and differs from the translation at residue 5, likely a read error; the protein shown is the DNA translation. CDR3 residues: CAYKAYWNTDKLIF. Here the CDR3 DNA reads TGTGCTTATAAGGCGTACTGGAACACCGATAAACTCATCTTT. V is TRAV38-2/DV8 and J is TRDJ1; TRDD3 might be the D (5 bases). The J gene was not available in TCRdb and was assigned here by matching the DNA to germline segments. V dropped 6 bases and J dropped 0 bases, with 12 bases sitting between them. Per germline, CDR1 TSESDYY and CDR2 QEAYKQQN. The CDR3 is 14 residues long.

This clone was seen many times. The protein in TCRdb stems from a much larger clone and differs at residue 11 from this DNA's translation, likely a read error; here the protein is translated from the DNA. The V call is TRDV2, the J call TRDJ1; D remains unclear. The CDR3 loop spans 16 amino acids. The V end was cut by 3 bases, the J end by 10 bases, with 26 bases between. Germline CDR1 is GEAIGNYY and CDR2 is EKD. CDR3 protein: CACDDMSPGRERGLIF. Here the CDR3 DNA reads TGTGCCTGTGACGACATGTCCCCGGGACGGGAGAGGGGACTCATCTTT.

Details on this clone: The mismatch at residue 9 between this DNA's translation and the TCRdb protein of a much larger clone likely reflects a read error; the protein shown is translated from the DNA. The V call is TRDV1, the J call TRDJ1, with TRDD3 identical over 9 bases. The J gene is absent in TCRdb and was assigned here via DNA matching to germline. The V gene's germline CDR1 is TSWWSYY and CDR2 QGS. With 2 bases clipped from V and 4 bases from J, the junction kept 20 bases outside the gene matches. CDR3 length equals 20 residues. CDR3 sequence reads: CALGEASTHCRGYGLDKLIF. CDR3 DNA: TGTGCTCTTGGGGAAGCTAGTACCCACTGTAGGGGATACGGGCTCGATAAACTCATCTTT.

This clone was seen repeatedly, ten times or more. The chain couples TRDV3 to TRDJ1, with TRDD3 matching 8 bases. V lost 2 bases to trimming and J lost 0 bases; unmatched junction nucleotides: 17. This CDR3 has 18 residues. Germline values: CDR1 TVYSNPD, CDR2 GDNSRS (reference sequence). The CDR3 region is CAFSPFLTGGPYTDKLIF. The CDR3 bases are TGTGCCTTTTCACCGTTCCTCACTGGGGGCCCGTACACCGATAAACTCATCTTT.

As for this clone: TCRdb's listed protein matches a much larger clone and diverges from this DNA's translation at residue 9, likely through a read error; the protein shown comes from the DNA. This chain links TRDV2 with TRDJ1; possibly TRDD3 for D (5 bases). The J gene was not available in TCRdb and was assigned here by matching the DNA to germline segments. Trimming cost V 0 bases and J 1 base, with 11 bases left between them. The CDR3 loop spans 15 amino acids. Germline V gene data show CDR1 as GEAIGNYY and CDR2 as EKD. CDR3 amino acids: CACDTGGLCTDKLIF. The CDR3 DNA follows: TGTGCCTGTGACACCGGGGGCTTGTGCACCGATAAACTCATCTTT.

Worth noting for this clone: The protein TCRdb gives is from a much larger clone and does not agree with this DNA's translation at residue 17, likely a read error; the protein shown here comes from the DNA. The chain uses TRDV1 and TRDJ1; 7 bases are a match to TRDD3. TCRdb supplies no J gene; here it was assigned by aligning the nucleotide sequence to germline. CDR1 is TSWWSYY and CDR2 is QGS in the germline V gene. This CDR3 is 22 amino acids long. The junction had 27 bases not matched to a gene; V was cut back by 2 bases and J by 3 bases. CDR3 protein: CALGEVVTSWGYWESVADKLIF. The CDR3, as DNA: TGTGCTCTTGGGGAAGTGGTGACGTCCTGGGGATATTGGGAAAGCGTCGCCGATAAACTCATCTTT.

Judged by abundance, this clone is medium-sized (0.01 to 0.1%). The sample contains more than one DNA sequence encoding this CDR3. The V call is TRDV2, the J call TRDJ1, with TRDD3 identical over 12 bases. Looked up from germline, CDR1 is GEAIGNYY and CDR2 is EKD. CDR3 length: 19 amino acids. V lost 4 bases to trimming and J lost 0 bases; unmatched junction nucleotides: 14. CDR3 bases: TGTGCCTGTGATCCCCTTACTGGGGGATACTCAGAGTACACCGATAAACTCATCTTT. It codes for CACDPLTGGYSEYTDKLIF.

At least ten counts were recorded for this clone. The protein in TCRdb stems from a much larger clone and differs at residue 14 from this DNA's translation, likely a read error; here the protein is translated from the DNA. J is TRDJ1 and V is TRDV1; 10 bases map to TRDD3. The germline CDR1 and CDR2 sequences are TSWWSYY and QGS. This CDR3 is 18 amino acids long. CDR3 sequence (DNA): TGTGCTCTTGGGGAACTTTCAGTCATGGGGGATACAACCGGTAAACTCATCTTT. It specifies CALGELSVMGDTTGKLIF.

A few counts support this clone. The TCRdb protein comes from a much larger clone and disagrees with this DNA's translation at residue 8, likely due to a read error; the protein given here is derived from the DNA. The chain links TRDV2 to TRDJ1, with D unresolved. TCRdb carries no J gene annotation; the J gene was assigned here by matching the DNA with germline. The ends were cut back, 0 bases at V and 10 bases at J, with 17 bases in the middle. The length of the CDR3 is 14 residues. Germline V gene lookup returns CDR1 GEAIGNYY and CDR2 EKD. The CDR3 region has the DNA TGTGCCTGTGACACCCCTTTTGAAGTTGGCGTACTCATCTTT. Translating gives CACDTPFEVGVLIF.

This clone was seen a handful of times. A much bigger clone sits one base away, suggesting this may be a read error. The CDR3 DNA reads as TGTGCTCTTGGGGAACTGTGGTGCCTACGAGACAGGTGGCTCTACACCGATAAACTCATCTTT. Translation: CALGELWCLRDRWLYTDKLIF. The chain recombines TRDV1 with TRDJ1; D is possibly TRDD2 (5 bases). In germline, CDR1 is TSWWSYY, CDR2 QGS. Trimming pared 0 bases from V and 0 bases from J, leaving 26 bases between. The CDR3 contains 21 residues.

Notes on this clone: A read error is likely here: a far larger clone is one base away. This CDR3 is also generated by other DNA sequences in the sample. This chain connects TRDV1 to TRDJ1, with D perhaps TRDD2 or TRDD3 (6 bases each). TCRdb supplies no J gene; here it was assigned by aligning the nucleotide sequence to germline. The CDR3 covers 25 residues. Germline assignment: CDR1 TSWWSYY and CDR2 QGS. CDR3: CALGERVGTYLLGGPTTLLGLKLIF. The CDR3, as DNA: TGTGCTCTCGGGGAACGGGTCGGGACCTACCTTTTAGGAGGTCCTACTACCCTACTGGGACTTAAACTCATCTTT.

About this clone: This DNA translates differently at residue 7 from the TCRdb protein, which is that of a much larger clone; a read error is likely, and the protein shown is the DNA's own translation. The chain carries TRDV1 and TRDJ1, with 10 bases matching TRDD3. Since TCRdb gives no J gene, matching the DNA to germline was used here to assign it. The germline V gene has CDR1 TSWWSYY and CDR2 QGS. There are 23 residues in the CDR3. V dropped 0 bases and J dropped 4; count of bases not matched to a gene: 26. Here the CDR3 DNA reads TGTGCTCTTGGGGAACTTGGGTACTGGGGGATCTATAAGGGTCCTCCTGGCGGCGATAAACTCATCTTT. Its protein is CALGELGYWGIYKGPPGGDKLIF.